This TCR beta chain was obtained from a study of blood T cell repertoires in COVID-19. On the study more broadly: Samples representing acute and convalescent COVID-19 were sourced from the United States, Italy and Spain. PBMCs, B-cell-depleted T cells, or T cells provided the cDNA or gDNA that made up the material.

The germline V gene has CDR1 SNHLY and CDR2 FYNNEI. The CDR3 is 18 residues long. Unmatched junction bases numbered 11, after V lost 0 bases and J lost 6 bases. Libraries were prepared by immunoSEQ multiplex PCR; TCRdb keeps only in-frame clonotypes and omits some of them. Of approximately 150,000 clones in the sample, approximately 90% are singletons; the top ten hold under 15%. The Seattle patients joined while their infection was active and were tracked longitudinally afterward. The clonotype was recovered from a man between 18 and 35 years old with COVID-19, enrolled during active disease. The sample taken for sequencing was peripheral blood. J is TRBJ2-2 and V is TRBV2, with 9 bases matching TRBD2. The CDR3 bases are TGTGCCAGCAGTGAAGCCCACGTCAGGCGGGAGGGGGCCGGGGAGCTGTTTTTT. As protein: CASSEAHVRREGAGELFF.